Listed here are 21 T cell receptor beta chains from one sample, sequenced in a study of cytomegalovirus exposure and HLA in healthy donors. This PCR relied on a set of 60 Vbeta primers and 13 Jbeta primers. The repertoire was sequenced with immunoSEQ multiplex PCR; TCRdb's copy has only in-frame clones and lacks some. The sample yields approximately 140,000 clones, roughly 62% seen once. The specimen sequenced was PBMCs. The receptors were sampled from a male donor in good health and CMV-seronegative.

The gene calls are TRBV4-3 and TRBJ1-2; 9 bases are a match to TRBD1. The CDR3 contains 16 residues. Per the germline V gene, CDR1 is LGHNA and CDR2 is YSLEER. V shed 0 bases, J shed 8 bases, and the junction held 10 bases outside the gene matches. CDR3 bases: TGCGCCAGCAGCCAAGAACCGGGACAGGGTATCTTCGGCTACACCTTC. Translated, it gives CASSQEPGQGIFGYTF.

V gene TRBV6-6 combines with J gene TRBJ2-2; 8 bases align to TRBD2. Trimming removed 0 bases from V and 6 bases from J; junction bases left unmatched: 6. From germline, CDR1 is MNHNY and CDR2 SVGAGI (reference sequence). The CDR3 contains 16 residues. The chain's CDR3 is CASSYSLGRGAGELFF. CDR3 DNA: TGTGCCAGCAGTTACTCTTTAGGGCGGGGGGCCGGGGAGCTGTTTTTT.

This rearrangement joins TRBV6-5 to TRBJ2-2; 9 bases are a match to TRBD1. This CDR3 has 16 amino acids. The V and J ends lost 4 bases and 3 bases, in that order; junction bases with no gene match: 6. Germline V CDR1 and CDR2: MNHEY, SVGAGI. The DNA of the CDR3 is TGTGCCAGCAGTTCTGACAGGGGGGGGTACACCGGGGAGCTGTTTTTT. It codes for CASSSDRGGYTGELFF.

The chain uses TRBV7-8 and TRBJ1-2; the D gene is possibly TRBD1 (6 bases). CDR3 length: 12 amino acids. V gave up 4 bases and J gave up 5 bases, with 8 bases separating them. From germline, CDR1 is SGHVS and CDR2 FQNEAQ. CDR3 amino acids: CASSSTGYGYTF. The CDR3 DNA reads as TGTGCCAGCAGCTCGACAGGATATGGCTACACCTTC.

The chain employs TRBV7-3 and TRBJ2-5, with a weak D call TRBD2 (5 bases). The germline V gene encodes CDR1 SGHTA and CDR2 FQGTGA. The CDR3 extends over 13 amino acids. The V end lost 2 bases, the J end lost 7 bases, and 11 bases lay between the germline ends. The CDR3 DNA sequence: TGTGCCAGCAGCTTAGAAGCCGCGGGGACCCAGTACTTC. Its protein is CASSLEAAGTQYF.

Here the CDR3 reads CASSPRTGINNEQFF. The CDR3, as DNA: TGTGCCAGCAGCCCGAGGACAGGGATTAACAATGAGCAGTTCTTC. This chain joins TRBV9 and TRBJ2-1; 8 bases fit TRBD1. Looked up from germline, CDR1 is SGDLS and CDR2 is YYNGEE. This CDR3 is 15 amino acids long. The V and J ends lost 4 bases and 5 bases, in that order; junction bases with no gene match: 8.

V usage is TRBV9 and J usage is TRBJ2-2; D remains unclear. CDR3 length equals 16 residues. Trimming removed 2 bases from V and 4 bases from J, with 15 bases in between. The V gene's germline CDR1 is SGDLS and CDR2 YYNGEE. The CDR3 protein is CASSVHLWAVTGELFF. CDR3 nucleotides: TGTGCCAGCAGCGTTCACCTCTGGGCCGTCACCGGGGAGCTGTTTTTT.

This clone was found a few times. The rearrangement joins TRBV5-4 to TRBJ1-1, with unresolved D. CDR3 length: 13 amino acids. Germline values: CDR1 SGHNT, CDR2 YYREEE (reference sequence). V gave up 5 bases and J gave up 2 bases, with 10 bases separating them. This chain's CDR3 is CASSPERNTEAFF. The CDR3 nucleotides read TGTGCCAGCAGTCCAGAACGTAACACTGAAGCTTTCTTT.

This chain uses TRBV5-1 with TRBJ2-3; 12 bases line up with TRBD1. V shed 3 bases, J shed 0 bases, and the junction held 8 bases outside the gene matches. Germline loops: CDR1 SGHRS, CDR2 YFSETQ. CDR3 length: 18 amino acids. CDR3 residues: CASSWGTGGIRSTDTQYF. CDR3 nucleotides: TGCGCCAGCAGCTGGGGGACAGGGGGCATCCGGAGCACAGATACGCAGTATTTT.

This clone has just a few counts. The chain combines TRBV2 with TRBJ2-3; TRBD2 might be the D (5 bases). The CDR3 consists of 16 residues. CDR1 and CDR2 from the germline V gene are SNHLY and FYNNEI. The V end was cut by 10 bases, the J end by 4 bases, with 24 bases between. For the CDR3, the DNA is TGTGCCACAACCCTACTGAGGGAGCTGGTCCCAGATACGCAGTATTTT. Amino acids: CATTLLRELVPDTQYF.

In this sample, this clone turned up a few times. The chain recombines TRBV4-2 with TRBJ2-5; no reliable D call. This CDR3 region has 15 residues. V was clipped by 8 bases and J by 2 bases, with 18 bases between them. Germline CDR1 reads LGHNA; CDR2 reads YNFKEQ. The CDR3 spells CASGQQQSFQETQYF. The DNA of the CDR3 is TGTGCCAGCGGGCAGCAGCAAAGCTTTCAAGAGACCCAGTACTTC.

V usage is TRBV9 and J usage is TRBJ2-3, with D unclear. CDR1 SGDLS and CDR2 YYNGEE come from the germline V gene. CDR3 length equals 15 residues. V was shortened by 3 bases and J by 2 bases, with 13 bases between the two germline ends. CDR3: CASSATLLHTDTQYF. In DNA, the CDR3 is TGTGCCAGCAGCGCCACCCTACTGCACACAGATACGCAGTATTTT.

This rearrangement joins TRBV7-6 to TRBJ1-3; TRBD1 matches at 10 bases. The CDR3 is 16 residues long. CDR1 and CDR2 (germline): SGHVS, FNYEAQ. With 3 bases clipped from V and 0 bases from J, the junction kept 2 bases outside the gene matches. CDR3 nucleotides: TGTGCCAGCAGCTTCGGGACAGGGGACTCTGGAAACACCATATATTTT. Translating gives CASSFGTGDSGNTIYF.

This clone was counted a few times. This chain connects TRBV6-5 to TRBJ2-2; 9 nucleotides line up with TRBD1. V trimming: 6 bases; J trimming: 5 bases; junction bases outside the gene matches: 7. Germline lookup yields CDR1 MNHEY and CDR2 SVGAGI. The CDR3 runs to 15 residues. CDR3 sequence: CASRSQGAWTGELFF. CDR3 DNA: TGTGCCAGCAGATCACAGGGGGCATGGACCGGGGAGCTGTTTTTT.

CDR3 coding DNA: TGTGCCAGCAGCTTATATCAGGAACATACGCAGTATTTT. Residues: CASSLYQEHTQYF. The rearrangement uses TRBV7-7 and TRBJ2-3; D gene unclear. The V gene lost 2 bases and the J gene lost 7 bases, with 10 bases spanning the gap. The germline V gene encodes CDR1 SSHAT and CDR2 FNYEAQ (reference sequence). The CDR3 has 13 residues.

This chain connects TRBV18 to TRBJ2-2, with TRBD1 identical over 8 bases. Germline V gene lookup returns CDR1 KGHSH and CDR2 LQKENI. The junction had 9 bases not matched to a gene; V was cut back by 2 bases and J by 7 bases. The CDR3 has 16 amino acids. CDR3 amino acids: CASSPGQGLKNGELFF. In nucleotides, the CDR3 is TGTGCCAGCTCACCAGGACAGGGATTAAAAAACGGGGAGCTGTTTTTT.

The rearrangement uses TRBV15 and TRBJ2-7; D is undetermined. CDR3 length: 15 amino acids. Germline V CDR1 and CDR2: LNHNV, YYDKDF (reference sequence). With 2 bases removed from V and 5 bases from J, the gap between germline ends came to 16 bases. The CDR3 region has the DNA TGTGCCACCAGCAGAACACCGACTGTTACCCACGAGCAGTACTTC. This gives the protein CATSRTPTVTHEQYF.

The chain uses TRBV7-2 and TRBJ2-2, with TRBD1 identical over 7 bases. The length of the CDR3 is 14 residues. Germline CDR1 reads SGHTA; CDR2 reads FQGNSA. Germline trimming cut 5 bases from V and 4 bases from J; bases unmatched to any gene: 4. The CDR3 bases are TGTGCCAGCAGCCACAGGACAGGCACCGGGGAGCTGTTTTTT. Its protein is CASSHRTGTGELFF.

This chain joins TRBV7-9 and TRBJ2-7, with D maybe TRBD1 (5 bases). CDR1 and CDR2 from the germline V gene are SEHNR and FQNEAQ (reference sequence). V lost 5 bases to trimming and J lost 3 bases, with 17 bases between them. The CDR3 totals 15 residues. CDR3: CASSPPAADSYEQYF. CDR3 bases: TGTGCCAGCAGCCCACCTGCGGCCGACAGCTACGAGCAGTACTTC.

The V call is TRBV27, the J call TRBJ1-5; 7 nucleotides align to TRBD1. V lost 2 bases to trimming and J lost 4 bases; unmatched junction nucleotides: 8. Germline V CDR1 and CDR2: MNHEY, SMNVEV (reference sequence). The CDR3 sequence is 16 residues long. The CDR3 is CASSLAPGQLNQPQHF. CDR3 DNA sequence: TGTGCCAGCAGTTTAGCCCCGGGACAGCTAAATCAGCCCCAGCATTTT.

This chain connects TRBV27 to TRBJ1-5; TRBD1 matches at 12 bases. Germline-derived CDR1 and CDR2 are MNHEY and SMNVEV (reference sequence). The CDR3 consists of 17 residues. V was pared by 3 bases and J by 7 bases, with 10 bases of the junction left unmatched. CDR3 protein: CASSFSGTGGAGQPQHF. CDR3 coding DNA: TGTGCCAGCAGTTTTTCCGGGACAGGGGGCGCAGGGCAGCCCCAGCATTTT.